This T cell receptor (beta chain) was recovered during a study of blood T cells in healthy people across ages. The CDR3 has 15 residues. CDR1 MNHNS and CDR2 SASEGT come from the germline V gene. Trimming took 6 bases from V and 0 from J, leaving 14 bases between them. The table lists this clonotype with a few counts. Its antigen is unidentified. Together with a sample-barcoded 5' primer, a J-beta primer mix was included in a second PCR lasting about 7 to 11 cycles. Every cDNA was tagged by a template-switch adaptor with 12 random nucleotides. TCRdb re-called the 5' RACE reads through MiXCR, storing one row per CDR3 protein. The table shows about 1,400,000 distinct CDR3 sequences, with about 43% occurring only once. Study conclusions and caveats: Both higher diversity and more naive CD4+ cells marked long-lived donors when set against aged donors.

Material for sequencing was blood. The TCR originated in a woman aged 18-29 years in good health. The chain employs TRBV6-1 and TRBJ2-5; D possibly corresponds to TRBD1 (6 bases). The CDR3 here is CASRPTRTDQETQYF. CDR3 nucleotide sequence: TGTGCCAGCAGGCCAACCCGGACAGACCAAGAGACCCAGTACTTC.